The 14 T cell receptor beta chains in this list originate from one sample, sequenced in a study of blood T cell repertoires in COVID-19. Sequencing used immunoSEQ multiplex PCR; TCRdb keeps in-frame clones, though not all of them. The table has tens of thousands of clones, 65% to 85% seen once. Sample: peripheral blood. The source of these receptors is a woman aged 80 or over with acute or convalescent COVID-19.

This chain uses TRBV12-3 or TRBV12-4 with TRBJ2-7; D is possibly TRBD1 (5 bases). With 6 bases removed from V and 2 bases from J, the gap between germline ends came to 8 bases. The CDR3 has 12 residues. The CDR3 bases are TGTGCCAGCAGGGACAATGCCTACGAGCAGTACTTC. Translated: CASRDNAYEQYF.

The chain recombines TRBV19 with TRBJ1-2; 8 nucleotides align to TRBD1. This CDR3 is 14 amino acids long. Unmatched junction bases numbered 4, after V lost 1 base and J lost 6 bases. In germline, CDR1 is LNHDA, CDR2 SQIVND (reference sequence). Here the CDR3 DNA reads TGTGCCAGTAGTATAGTAGGCAGGGGGCATGGCTACACCTTC. As protein: CASSIVGRGHGYTF.

The genes are TRBV4-2 and TRBJ2-3; 7 nucleotides match TRBD2. Per germline, CDR1 LGHNA and CDR2 YNFKEQ. The CDR3 extends over 16 amino acids. The ends lost 0 bases at V and 7 bases at J; junction bases unmatched: 10. CDR3 DNA: TGTGCCAGCAGCCAAGATTGGGACTACGGGGGAAATACGCAGTATTTT. This sequence encodes CASSQDWDYGGNTQYF.

The chain links TRBV28 to TRBJ1-1, with D perhaps TRBD1 (6 bases). Germline V lookup: CDR1 MDHEN, CDR2 SYDVKM. Trimming cost V 5 bases and J 10 bases, with 14 bases left between them. The CDR3 covers 12 residues. The CDR3 DNA follows: TGTGCCAGCAGTCCACATGGACAGCCAGCTTTCTTT. This sequence encodes CASSPHGQPAFF. Variable domain in full (rest from reference TRBV28 and TRBJ1-1): DVKVTQSSRYLVKRTGEKVFLECVQDMDHENMFWYRQDPGLGLRLIYFSYDVKMKEKGDIPEGYSVSREKKERFSLILESASTNQTSMYLCASSPHGQPAFFGQGTRLTVV.

The gene calls are TRBV19 and TRBJ2-2, with D perhaps TRBD1 (6 bases). The ends were cut back, 5 bases at V and 4 bases at J, with 8 bases in the middle. The V gene's germline CDR1 is LNHDA and CDR2 SQIVND (reference sequence). There are 13 residues in the CDR3. The CDR3 DNA reads TGTGCCAGTAGTCTCAGGGGCACCGGGGAGCTGTTTTTT. Translation: CASSLRGTGELFF.

This chain connects TRBV19 to TRBJ1-3; 8 bases align to TRBD1. The CDR3 is 15 amino acids. The germline V gene encodes CDR1 LNHDA and CDR2 SQIVND (reference sequence). The V segment lost 6 bases and the J segment 4 bases; nucleotides outside the gene matches: 8. The CDR3 loop reads CASSFQGARGNTIYF. For the CDR3, the DNA is TGTGCCAGTAGCTTTCAGGGGGCGCGGGGAAACACCATATATTTT. The full variable domain, rest sourced from reference TRBV19 and TRBJ1-3, is DGGITQSPKYLFRKEGQNVTLSCEQNLNHDAMYWYRQDPGQGLRLIYYSQIVNDFQKGDIAEGYSVSREKKESFPLTVTSAQKNPTAFYLCASSFQGARGNTIYFGEGSWLTVV.

This clone was picked up one time. V is TRBV11-3 and J is TRBJ2-1, with 7 bases lining up with TRBD2. V lost 5 bases to trimming and J lost 4 bases; unmatched junction nucleotides: 8. The CDR3 contains 15 residues. Germline V lookup: CDR1 SGHNT, CDR2 YENEEA. CDR3 region: CASSGSGAAYNEQFF. The CDR3 DNA reads as TGTGCCAGCAGCGGGAGCGGGGCGGCTTACAATGAGCAGTTCTTC.

The chain recombines TRBV7-9 with TRBJ1-4; 8 positions agree with TRBD1. The CDR3 is 14 residues long. The J segment lost 8 bases and the V segment lost 5 bases, leaving 7 bases of the junction unmatched. Germline V gene sequence: CDR1 SEHNR, CDR2 FQNEAQ (reference sequence). CDR3: CASSTGTGSEKLFF. CDR3 coding DNA: TGTGCCAGCAGCACCGGGACAGGATCCGAAAAACTGTTTTTT.

V gene TRBV5-4 combines with J gene TRBJ2-5, with 7 bases identical to TRBD2. The germline gives CDR1 SGHNT, CDR2 YYREEE (reference sequence). V was clipped by 4 bases and J by 5 bases; unmatched bases: 11. This CDR3 region has 15 residues. CDR3 bases: TGTGCCAGCAGCACGGCTAGCGGCAATAAGGAGACCCAGTACTTC. Amino acid sequence: CASSTASGNKETQYF. The variable domain in full, with the rest retrieved from reference TRBV5-4 and TRBJ2-5, is ETGVTQSPTHLIKTRGQQVTLRCSSQSGHNTVSWYQQALGQGPQFIFQYYREEENGRGNFPPRFSGLQFPNYSSELNVNALELDDSALYLCASSTASGNKETQYFGPGTRLLVL.

The chain recombines TRBV6-1 with TRBJ2-1; TRBD2 matches at 7 bases. The germline CDR1 and CDR2 sequences are MNHNS and SASEGT. J gave up 0 bases and V 3 bases, and 5 bases lay outside the gene matches. This CDR3 is 16 amino acids long. CDR3 in amino acids: CASSDPASGSYNEQFF. The CDR3 nucleotides read TGTGCCAGCAGTGATCCGGCTAGCGGCTCCTACAATGAGCAGTTCTTC.

This clone was seen a few times. The DNA for the CDR3 is TGTGCCAGTAGTATATCGGCGAGCGGGAGTGGTAATGAGCAGTTCTTC. Its translation is CASSISASGSGNEQFF. V usage is TRBV19 and J usage is TRBJ2-1, with 8 bases lining up with TRBD2. V shed 2 bases, J shed 7 bases, and the junction held 10 bases outside the gene matches. In germline, CDR1 is LNHDA, CDR2 SQIVND (reference sequence). The CDR3 consists of 16 residues.

The chain uses TRBV4-1 and TRBJ2-5; TRBD1 agrees at 8 bases. Germline V gene data show CDR1 as MGHRA and CDR2 as YSYEKL. V dropped 4 bases and J dropped 4; count of bases not matched to a gene: 11. CDR3 length: 16 amino acids. CDR3 DNA: TGCGCCAGCAGCCTAAGGGGCAGGGGGCGTGGAGAGACCCAGTACTTC. It yields the protein CASSLRGRGRGETQYF.

This rearrangement joins TRBV5-1 to TRBJ2-2; weak D call: TRBD1 (5 bases). The CDR3 is 15 residues long. The germline gives CDR1 SGHRS, CDR2 YFSETQ. The V end was cut by 1 base, the J end by 1 base, with 8 bases between. The CDR3 DNA follows: TGCGCCAGCAGCTTGCGCCAGGGGAACACCGGGGAGCTGTTTTTT. This encodes CASSLRQGNTGELFF.

This clone was recorded once. J is TRBJ1-1 and V is TRBV19; D not resolved. Trimming shortened V by 6 bases and J by 1 base, and 12 bases separated the two germline ends. This CDR3 contains 14 residues. The germline gives CDR1 LNHDA, CDR2 SQIVND (reference sequence). DNA for the CDR3: TGTGCCAGTAGCCTTCCTCTTTCGAACACTGAAGCTTTCTTT. It translates to CASSLPLSNTEAFF.